Following are 27 T cell receptor beta chains from one sample sequenced in a study of OX40 agonist ivuxolimab in advanced cancers. The assay was immunoSEQ multiplex PCR, and TCRdb's table has in-frame clones only and misses some. Seen here are 55,000 or so clones, 87% observed once, and the top ten hold under 20%. The material sequenced was CD4+ or CD8+ T cells sorted from blood, taken in a trial of the OX40 agonist ivuxolimab. These TCRs come from an adult with an advanced solid tumor such as melanoma, head and neck, liver or kidney cancer.

The gene calls are TRBV5-6 and TRBJ2-1; no reliable D call. The CDR3 length is 15 residues. The germline CDR1 and CDR2 sequences are SGHDT and YYEEEE. V was shortened by 5 bases and J by 0 bases, with 12 bases between the two germline ends. The CDR3 DNA sequence: TGTGCCAGCAGGCTAGTGTACCCCTCCTACAATGAGCAGTTCTTC. This codes for CASRLVYPSYNEQFF.

The chain is built from TRBV28 and TRBJ2-1, with 7 bases fitting TRBD1. The J segment lost 8 bases and the V segment lost 2 bases, leaving 12 bases of the junction unmatched. This CDR3 region has 16 residues. In germline, CDR1 is MDHEN, CDR2 SYDVKM. CDR3 nucleotide sequence: TGTGCCAGCAGTTTACCCACAGGGGACGACTTCGATGAGCAGTTCTTC. Its protein product is CASSLPTGDDFDEQFF.

The chain joins TRBV28 to TRBJ2-7, with 8 bases aligning to TRBD1. Germline CDR1 MDHEN, CDR2 SYDVKM. V lost 4 bases to trimming and J lost 0 bases; unmatched junction nucleotides: 2. This CDR3 comprises 14 residues. The DNA of the CDR3 is TGTGCCAGCAGTTCCGGACAGGGCTCCTACGAGCAGTACTTC. Translated, it gives CASSSGQGSYEQYF.

The chain couples TRBV11-3 to TRBJ2-3, with TRBD1 identical over 10 bases. This CDR3 region has 16 residues. Trimming at V came to 5 bases and at J to 2 bases, leaving 7 bases not matched to a gene. Germline V gene sequence: CDR1 SGHNT, CDR2 YENEEA. CDR3 bases: TGTGCCAGCAGCCCACGAGGGACAGGGGCCACAGATACGCAGTATTTT. Amino acid sequence: CASSPRGTGATDTQYF.

The CDR3 DNA reads TGTGCCAGCACCCTTGGCAGGGGGAACAATGGCTACACCTTC. Protein product: CASTLGRGNNGYTF. The chain carries TRBV6-5 and TRBJ1-2, with 7 bases fitting TRBD1. CDR1 MNHEY and CDR2 SVGAGI come from the germline V gene. Trimming removed 7 bases from V and 6 bases from J; junction bases left unmatched: 11. This CDR3 is 14 amino acids long.

The DNA for the CDR3 is TGTGCCAGCTCAGCCAGGGGAGGTGACTATGGCTACACCTTC. It yields the protein CASSARGGDYGYTF. The chain is built from TRBV18 and TRBJ1-2; a possible D gene is TRBD1 (6 bases). Trimming shortened V by 5 bases and J by 3 bases, and 13 bases separated the two germline ends. Germline assignment: CDR1 KGHSH and CDR2 LQKENI. The CDR3 length is 14 residues.

The chain couples TRBV7-3 to TRBJ2-5; 11 nucleotides line up with TRBD2. There are 15 residues in the CDR3. The V segment lost 6 bases and the J segment 2 bases; nucleotides outside the gene matches: 5. CDR1 is SGHTA, CDR2 FQGTGA, per germline. The CDR3 DNA is TGTGCCAGCAGAATGGGACTAGCGGAACAAGAGACCCAGTACTTC. Translation gives CASRMGLAEQETQYF.

The V gene is TRBV11-3, the J gene TRBJ2-7; weak D call: TRBD1 (5 bases). CDR1 SGHNT and CDR2 YENEEA come from the germline V gene. The CDR3 is 14 amino acids. The V end lost 3 bases, the J end lost 1 base, and 10 bases lay between the germline ends. CDR3 nucleotide sequence: TGTGCCAGCAGCTTGCACAGGTCGTCCTACGAGCAGTACTTC. Translating it yields CASSLHRSSYEQYF.

CDR3 coding DNA: TGTGCCAGCGGGACAGGGGCGATTTACGAGCAGTACTTC. Translated: CASGTGAIYEQYF. The V call is TRBV6-1, the J call TRBJ2-7; 10 nucleotides line up with TRBD1. The junction had 5 bases not matched to a gene; V was cut back by 8 bases and J by 4 bases. CDR3 length equals 13 residues. Per the germline V gene, CDR1 is MNHNS and CDR2 is SASEGT.

This chain connects TRBV10-3 to TRBJ2-2, with 9 bases matching TRBD2. The CDR3 totals 15 residues. Germline V gene lookup returns CDR1 ENHRY and CDR2 SYGVKD. The J segment lost 2 bases and the V segment lost 4 bases, leaving 2 bases of the junction unmatched. CDR3 sequence reads: CAISAGLANTGELFF. The DNA of the CDR3 is TGTGCCATCAGTGCGGGACTAGCAAACACCGGGGAGCTGTTTTTT.

This clone was seen a few times. The J gene is TRBJ2-7, the V gene TRBV29-1; 11 nucleotides align to TRBD1. The V gene's germline CDR1 is SQVTM and CDR2 ANQGSEA. The J segment lost 6 bases and the V segment lost 7 bases, leaving 8 bases of the junction unmatched. The CDR3 contains 13 residues. CDR3 amino acids: CSAGQGAVSEQYF. The DNA for the CDR3 is TGCAGCGCCGGACAGGGGGCGGTATCCGAGCAGTACTTC.

The chain uses TRBV10-3 and TRBJ2-3; 11 positions match TRBD2. This CDR3 has 15 amino acids. The V and J ends lost 3 bases and 4 bases, in that order; junction bases with no gene match: 3. The germline V gene has CDR1 ENHRY and CDR2 SYGVKD. The CDR3 coding sequence is TGTGCCATCAGTGAACTAGCGGGAGTGGCAGATACGCAGTATTTT. It specifies CAISELAGVADTQYF.

The chain uses TRBV9 and TRBJ2-7; D remains unclear. CDR1 and CDR2 from the germline V gene are SGDLS and YYNGEE. Trimming removed 1 base from V and 0 bases from J, with 8 bases in between. CDR3 length equals 14 residues. The CDR3: CASSVSVGSYEQYF. The DNA for the CDR3 is TGTGCCAGCAGCGTATCCGTCGGCTCCTACGAGCAGTACTTC.

J is TRBJ2-7 and V is TRBV6-1; a weak D match, TRBD1 (6 bases). The CDR3 runs to 14 residues. V lost 7 bases and J lost 4, with 17 bases in between. CDR1 is MNHNS, CDR2 SASEGT, per germline. CDR3 bases: TGTGCCAGCACGCGGGCAGGGGCAGATTACGAGCAGTACTTC. It translates to CASTRAGADYEQYF.

The chain uses TRBV6-1 and TRBJ1-5; D is uncertain. V was trimmed by 4 bases and J by 11 bases, leaving 12 bases between them. The CDR3 is 12 amino acids. The V gene's germline CDR1 is MNHNS and CDR2 SASEGT. This CDR3 is CASSGLVWSQHF. The CDR3 coding sequence is TGTGCCAGCAGTGGGTTGGTTTGGTCCCAGCATTTT.

This clone appeared once. The junction departs from germline at one end; a sequencing error may be responsible. The J gene is TRBJ2-7, the V gene TRBV10-3, with 8 bases that match TRBD2. This CDR3 spans 14 amino acids. The germline V gene has CDR1 ENHRY and CDR2 SYGVKD. CDR3 in amino acids: CASSFGGVSYEQYF. The CDR3 nucleotides are TGTGCCAGCAGTTTCGGGGGGGTTTCCTACGAGCAGTACTTC.

This clone showed up just a few times. V is TRBV6-1 and J is TRBJ2-1; 8 bases are shared with TRBD2. Unmatched junction bases numbered 3, after V lost 8 bases and J lost 0 bases. CDR3 length: 14 amino acids. The V gene's germline CDR1 is MNHNS and CDR2 SASEGT. For the CDR3, the DNA is TGTGCCAGCGCGGGACTAGGCTCCTACAATGAGCAGTTCTTC. Translated, it gives CASAGLGSYNEQFF.

The chain is built from TRBV19 and TRBJ2-7, with D perhaps matching TRBD2 (6 bases). V was trimmed by 9 bases and J by 4 bases, leaving 19 bases between them. In germline, CDR1 is LNHDA, CDR2 SQIVND (reference sequence). The CDR3 is made up of 14 amino acids. Here the CDR3 DNA reads TGTGCCAGCCAGGGTACCCCCGGGGGATACGAGCAGTACTTC. It encodes CASQGTPGGYEQYF.

V gene TRBV21-1 combines with J gene TRBJ2-1; the D call in the table, TRBD2, was not verified against the DNA. TRBV21-1 is a pseudogene locus. CDR3 length: 12 amino acids. The CDR3, as DNA: TGTGCCAGCAGCAAAGACTACTTTTTGGAGTTCTTC. This codes for CASSKDYFLEFF.

The rearrangement joins TRBV27 to TRBJ2-7, with D maybe TRBD2 (6 bases). CDR3 size: 14 residues. The V gene lost 5 bases and the J gene lost 0 bases, with 11 bases spanning the gap. CDR1 and CDR2 (germline): MNHEY, SMNVEV (reference sequence). CDR3 amino acids: CASSPTTSSYEQYF. Written as DNA, the CDR3 is TGTGCCAGCAGTCCGACGACTAGCTCCTACGAGCAGTACTTC.

V gene TRBV2 combines with J gene TRBJ2-3; D is undetermined. Deletions cut 1 base from V and 6 bases from J, with 8 bases between. There are 13 residues in the CDR3. Looked up from germline, CDR1 is SNHLY and CDR2 is FYNNEI. CDR3 coding DNA: TGTGCCAGCAGTGAAGGCGTGGGGGATACGCAGTATTTT. Translating it yields CASSEGVGDTQYF. The complete variable domain, with remaining parts taken from reference TRBV2 and TRBJ2-3, reads EPEVTQTPSHQVTQMGQEVILRCVPISNHLYFYWYRQILGQKVEFLVSFYNNEISEKSEIFDDQFSVERPDGSNFTLKIRSTKLEDSAMYFCASSEGVGDTQYFGPGTRLTVL.

The chain couples TRBV9 to TRBJ1-5, with D hard to call. Germline V gene data show CDR1 as SGDLS and CDR2 as YYNGEE. Trimming removed 4 bases at V and 5 bases at J, with 19 bases between. The CDR3 consists of 16 residues. DNA of the CDR3: TGTGCCAGCAGCAAAATAGGGAGGAAAAGGGATCAGCCCCAGCATTTT. Translating it yields CASSKIGRKRDQPQHF.

The chain combines TRBV27 with TRBJ2-7; TRBD2 aligns across 12 bases. V lost 6 bases, J lost 5 bases, and 14 bases stayed unmatched. This CDR3 region has 17 residues. Looked up from germline, CDR1 is MNHEY and CDR2 is SMNVEV (reference sequence). CDR3 loop: CASRSGTSGRRSHEQYF. In DNA, the CDR3 is TGTGCCAGCAGATCCGGGACTAGCGGGCGCCGGAGCCACGAGCAGTACTTC.

This chain joins TRBV28 and TRBJ2-5; D possibly corresponds to TRBD2 (6 bases). V gave up 3 bases and J gave up 0 bases, with 14 bases separating them. Germline CDR1 MDHEN, CDR2 SYDVKM. The CDR3 totals 16 residues. CDR3 residues: CASSLTPGSYQETQYF. The CDR3, as DNA: TGTGCCAGCAGTTTGACCCCCGGGAGCTACCAAGAGACCCAGTACTTC.

The chain combines TRBV7-9 with TRBJ2-1, with D unresolved. Germline assignment: CDR1 SEHNR and CDR2 FQNEAQ (reference sequence). The CDR3 sequence is 14 residues long. The ends were cut back, 4 bases at V and 2 bases at J, with 9 bases in the middle. Here the CDR3 reads CASSSGTTYNEQFF. Written as DNA, the CDR3 is TGTGCCAGCAGCTCCGGCACTACCTACAATGAGCAGTTCTTC.

The chain carries TRBV30 and TRBJ1-2, with D maybe TRBD1 (5 bases). The ends were cut back, 4 bases at V and 0 bases at J, with 9 bases in the middle. The CDR3 has 13 residues. Germline V lookup: CDR1 GTSNPN, CDR2 SVGIG (reference sequence). DNA of the CDR3: TGTGCCTGGAAGGGGCTTGCTAACTATGGCTACACCTTC. This codes for CAWKGLANYGYTF. Combining the CDR3 with reference TRBV30 and TRBJ1-2 gives the whole variable domain SQTIHQWPATLVQPVGSPLSLECTVEGTSNPNLYWYRQAAGRGLQLLFYSVGIGQISSEVPQNLSASRPQDRQFILSSKKLLLSDSGFYLCAWKGLANYGYTFGSGTRLTVV.

The V call is TRBV25-1, the J call TRBJ2-1, with TRBD2 as a possible D gene (5 bases). The CDR3 sequence is 16 residues long. Germline-derived CDR1 and CDR2 are MGHDK and SYGVNS. The V end lost 0 bases, the J end lost 5 bases, and 14 bases lay between the germline ends. The CDR3 loop reads CASSEYRGLGHNEQFF. CDR3 sequence (DNA): TGTGCCAGCAGTGAATATCGTGGACTGGGCCACAATGAGCAGTTCTTC.